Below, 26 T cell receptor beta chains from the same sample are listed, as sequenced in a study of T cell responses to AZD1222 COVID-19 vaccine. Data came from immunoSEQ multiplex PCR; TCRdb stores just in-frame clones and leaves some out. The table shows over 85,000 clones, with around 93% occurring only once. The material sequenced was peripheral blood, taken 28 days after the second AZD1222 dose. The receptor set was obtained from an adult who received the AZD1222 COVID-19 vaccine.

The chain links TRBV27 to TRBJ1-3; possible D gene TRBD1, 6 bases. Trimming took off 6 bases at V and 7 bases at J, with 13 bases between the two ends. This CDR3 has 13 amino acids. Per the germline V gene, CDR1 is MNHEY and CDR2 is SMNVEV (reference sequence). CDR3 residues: CASSLDSGNTIYF. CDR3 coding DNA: TGTGCCAGCAGCCTGGACAGCGGGAACACCATATATTTT.

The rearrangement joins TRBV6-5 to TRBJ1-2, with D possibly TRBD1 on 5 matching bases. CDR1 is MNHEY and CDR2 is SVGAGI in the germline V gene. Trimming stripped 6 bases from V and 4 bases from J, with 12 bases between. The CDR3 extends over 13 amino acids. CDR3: CASSSWGPYGYTF. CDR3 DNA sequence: TGTGCCAGCAGCTCCTGGGGCCCCTATGGCTACACCTTC.

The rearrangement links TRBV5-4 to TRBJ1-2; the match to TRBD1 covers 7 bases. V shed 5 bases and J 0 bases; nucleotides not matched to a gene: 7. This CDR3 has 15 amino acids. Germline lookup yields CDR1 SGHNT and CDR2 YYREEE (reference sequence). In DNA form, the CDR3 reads TGTGCCAGCAGATTGACCGGGACAGCTAACTATGGCTACACCTTC. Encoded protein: CASRLTGTANYGYTF.

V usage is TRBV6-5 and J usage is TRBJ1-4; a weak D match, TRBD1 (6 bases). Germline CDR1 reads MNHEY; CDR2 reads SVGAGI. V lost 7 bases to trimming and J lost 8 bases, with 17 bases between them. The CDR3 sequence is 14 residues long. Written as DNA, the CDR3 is TGTGCCAGCACCAAACAACAGGGTGGCGAAAAACTGTTTTTT. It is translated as CASTKQQGGEKLFF.

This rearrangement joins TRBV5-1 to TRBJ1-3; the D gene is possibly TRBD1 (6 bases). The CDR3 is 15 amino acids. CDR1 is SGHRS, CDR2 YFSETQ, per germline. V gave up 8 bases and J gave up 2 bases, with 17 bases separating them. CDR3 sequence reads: CASREGGSTGNTIYF. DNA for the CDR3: TGCGCCAGTAGAGAAGGGGGTAGTACTGGAAACACCATATATTTT.

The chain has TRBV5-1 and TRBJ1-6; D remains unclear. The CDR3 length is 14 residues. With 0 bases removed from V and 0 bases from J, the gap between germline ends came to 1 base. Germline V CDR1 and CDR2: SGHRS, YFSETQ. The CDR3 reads CASSLDSYNSPLHF. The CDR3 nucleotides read TGCGCCAGCAGCTTGGACTCCTATAATTCACCCCTCCACTTT.

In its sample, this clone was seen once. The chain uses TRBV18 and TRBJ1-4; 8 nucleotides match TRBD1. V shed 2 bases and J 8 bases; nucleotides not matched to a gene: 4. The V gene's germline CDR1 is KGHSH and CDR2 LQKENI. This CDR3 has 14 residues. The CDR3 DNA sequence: TGTGCCAGCTCACCAGGACAGGGCGGGGAAAAACTGTTTTTT. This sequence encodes CASSPGQGGEKLFF.

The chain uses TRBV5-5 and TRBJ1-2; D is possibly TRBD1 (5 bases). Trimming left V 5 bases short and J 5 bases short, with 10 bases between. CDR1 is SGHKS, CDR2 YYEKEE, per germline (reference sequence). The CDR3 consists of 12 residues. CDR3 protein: CASSPQGYGYTF. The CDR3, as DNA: TGTGCCAGCAGTCCGCAGGGATATGGCTACACCTTC.

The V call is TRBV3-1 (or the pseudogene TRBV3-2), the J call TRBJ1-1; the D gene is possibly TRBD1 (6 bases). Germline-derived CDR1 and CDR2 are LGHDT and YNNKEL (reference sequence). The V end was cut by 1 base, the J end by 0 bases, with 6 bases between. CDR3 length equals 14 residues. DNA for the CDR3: TGTGCCAGCAGCCAAGGGACAGTGAACACTGAAGCTTTCTTT. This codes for CASSQGTVNTEAFF.

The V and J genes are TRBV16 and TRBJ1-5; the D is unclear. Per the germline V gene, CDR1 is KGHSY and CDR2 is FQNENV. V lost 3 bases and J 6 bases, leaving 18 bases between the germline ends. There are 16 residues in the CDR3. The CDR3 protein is CASSQTFEGSGQPQHF. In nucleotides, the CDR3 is TGTGCCAGCAGCCAGACATTCGAGGGCTCAGGTCAGCCCCAGCATTTT.

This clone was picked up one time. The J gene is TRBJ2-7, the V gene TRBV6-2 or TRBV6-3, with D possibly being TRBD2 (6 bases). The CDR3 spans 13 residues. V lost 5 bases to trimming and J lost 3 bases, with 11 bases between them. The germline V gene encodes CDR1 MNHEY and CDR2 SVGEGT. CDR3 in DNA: TGTGCCAGCAGTCAGGGAGGCGACTACGAGCAGTACTTC. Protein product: CASSQGGDYEQYF.

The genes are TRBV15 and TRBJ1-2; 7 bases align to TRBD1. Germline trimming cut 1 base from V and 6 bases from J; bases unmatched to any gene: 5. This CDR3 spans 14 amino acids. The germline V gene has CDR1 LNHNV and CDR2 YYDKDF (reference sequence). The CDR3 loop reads CATSRVTGVDGYTF. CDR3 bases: TGTGCCACCAGCAGAGTAACAGGGGTCGATGGCTACACCTTC.

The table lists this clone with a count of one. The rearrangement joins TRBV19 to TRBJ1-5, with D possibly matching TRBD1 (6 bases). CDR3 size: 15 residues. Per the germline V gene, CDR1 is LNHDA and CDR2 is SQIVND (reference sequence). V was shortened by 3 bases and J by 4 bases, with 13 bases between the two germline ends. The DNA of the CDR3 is TGTGCCAGTAGTATCGGGGCAGGGGCTAATCAGCCCCAGCATTTT. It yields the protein CASSIGAGANQPQHF.

The CDR3 bases are TGTGCCAGCAGTGAATTAGATGGCAGGGTCGGAGGCTACACCTTC. It specifies CASSELDGRVGGYTF. The chain employs TRBV25-1 and TRBJ1-2, with a weak D call TRBD1 (5 bases). The length of the CDR3 is 15 residues. Trimming took 1 base from V and 8 from J, leaving 17 bases between them. Germline-derived CDR1 and CDR2 are MGHDK and SYGVNS.

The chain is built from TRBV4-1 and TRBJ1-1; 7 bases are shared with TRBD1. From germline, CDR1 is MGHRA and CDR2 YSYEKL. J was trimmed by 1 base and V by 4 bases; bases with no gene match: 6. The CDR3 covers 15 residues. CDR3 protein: CASSPFEGANTEAFF. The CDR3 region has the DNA TGCGCCAGCAGCCCCTTTGAGGGGGCGAACACTGAAGCTTTCTTT.

The CDR3 protein is CASSLTDMRIGGEAFF. DNA of the CDR3: TGTGCCAGCAGCTTAACGGACATGCGGATAGGGGGTGAAGCTTTCTTT. The chain combines TRBV7-8 with TRBJ1-1; perhaps TRBD1 as D (6 bases). The CDR3 has 16 amino acids. V shed 2 bases and J shed 7 bases, with 20 bases lying between them. CDR1 is SGHVS and CDR2 is FQNEAQ in the germline V gene.

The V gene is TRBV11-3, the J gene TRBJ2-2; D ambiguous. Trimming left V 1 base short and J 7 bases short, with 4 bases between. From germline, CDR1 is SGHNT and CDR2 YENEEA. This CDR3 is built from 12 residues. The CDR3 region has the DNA TGTGCCAGCAGCTTAGCCGGCGGGGAGCTGTTTTTT. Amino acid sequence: CASSLAGGELFF.

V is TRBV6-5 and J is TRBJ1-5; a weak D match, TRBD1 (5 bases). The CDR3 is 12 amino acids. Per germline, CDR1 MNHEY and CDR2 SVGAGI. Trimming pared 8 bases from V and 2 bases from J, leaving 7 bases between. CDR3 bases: TGTGCCAGCGGGGGGGGCAATCAGCCCCAGCATTTT. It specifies CASGGGNQPQHF.

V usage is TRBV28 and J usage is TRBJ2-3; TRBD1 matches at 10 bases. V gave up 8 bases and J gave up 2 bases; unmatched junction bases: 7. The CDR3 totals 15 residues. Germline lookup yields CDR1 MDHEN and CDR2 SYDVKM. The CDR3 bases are TGTGCCAGCTTTAGGACAGGGGGTTTCACAGATACGCAGTATTTT. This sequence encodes CASFRTGGFTDTQYF.

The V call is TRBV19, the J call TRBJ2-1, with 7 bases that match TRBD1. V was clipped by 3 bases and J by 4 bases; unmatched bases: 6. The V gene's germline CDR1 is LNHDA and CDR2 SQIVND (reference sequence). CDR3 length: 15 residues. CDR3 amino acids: CASSMARTGYNEQFF. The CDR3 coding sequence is TGTGCCAGTAGTATGGCCAGGACAGGTTACAATGAGCAGTTCTTC.

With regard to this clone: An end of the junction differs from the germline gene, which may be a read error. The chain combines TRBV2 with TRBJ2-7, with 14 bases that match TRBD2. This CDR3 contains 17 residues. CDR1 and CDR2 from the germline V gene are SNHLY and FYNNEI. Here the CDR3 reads CASREGLAGGGPSEQYF. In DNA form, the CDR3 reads TGTGCCAGCAGGGAAGGACTAGCGGGAGGAGGGCCAAGCGAGCAGTACTTC.

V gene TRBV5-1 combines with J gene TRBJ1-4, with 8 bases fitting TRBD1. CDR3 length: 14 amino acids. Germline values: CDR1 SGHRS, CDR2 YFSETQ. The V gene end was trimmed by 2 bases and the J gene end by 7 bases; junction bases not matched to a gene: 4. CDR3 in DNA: TGCGCCAGCAGCTTCGGGACAGGATCTGAAAAACTGTTTTTT. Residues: CASSFGTGSEKLFF.

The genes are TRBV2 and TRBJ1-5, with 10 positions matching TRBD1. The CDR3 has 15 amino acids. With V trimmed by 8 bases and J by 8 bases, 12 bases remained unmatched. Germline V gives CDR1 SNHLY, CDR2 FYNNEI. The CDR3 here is CASSRGGQGREPQHF. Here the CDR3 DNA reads TGTGCCAGCTCCCGGGGGGGACAGGGGAGGGAGCCCCAGCATTTT.

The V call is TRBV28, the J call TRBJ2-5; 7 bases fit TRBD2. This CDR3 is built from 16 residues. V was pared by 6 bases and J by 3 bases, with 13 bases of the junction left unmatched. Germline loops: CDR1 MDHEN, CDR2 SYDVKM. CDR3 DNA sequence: TGTGCCAGCAGACCCGGGACTATTACTCTTAAAGAGACCCAGTACTTC. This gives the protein CASRPGTITLKETQYF.

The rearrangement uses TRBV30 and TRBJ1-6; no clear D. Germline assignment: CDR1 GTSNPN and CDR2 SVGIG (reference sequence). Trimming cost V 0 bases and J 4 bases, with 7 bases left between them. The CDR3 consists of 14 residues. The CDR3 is CAWSVRDYNSPLHF. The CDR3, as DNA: TGTGCCTGGAGTGTAAGGGATTATAATTCACCCCTCCACTTT.

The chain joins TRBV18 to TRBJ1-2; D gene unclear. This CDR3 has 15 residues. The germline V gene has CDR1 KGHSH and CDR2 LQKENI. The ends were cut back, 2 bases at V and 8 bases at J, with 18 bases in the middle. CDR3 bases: TGTGCCAGCTCACCATCCCATTTGGTCTCTGGCGGCTACACCTTC. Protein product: CASSPSHLVSGGYTF.